This T cell receptor beta chain was identified in a study of blood T cell repertoires in COVID-19. Study information: Samples taken during acute and convalescent COVID-19 were collected in the United States, Italy and Spain. T cells, B-cell-depleted T cells, or PBMCs provided the cDNA or gDNA that served as material.

Original methodology: Reference gene primer amplification yielded estimated nucleated cell counts. Sequencing was performed with immunoSEQ multiplex PCR; in TCRdb, only in-frame clones are kept and a portion is missing. From that table come the V and J calls and clone size; the DNA was used to work out D and trimming. The repertoire has around 190,000 clones, around 86% of them found once; the top ten carry around 8.6%. Specimen: peripheral blood. The clonotype was recovered from a man aged 50 to 60 with active or convalescent COVID-19.

The CDR3 loop reads CASKNRRDSNQPQHF. Here the CDR3 DNA reads TGTGCCAGCAAGAACCGGCGGGATAGCAATCAGCCCCAGCATTTT. The rearrangement joins TRBV2 to TRBJ1-5, with unresolved D. V lost 7 bases and J 0 bases, leaving 13 bases between the germline ends. Germline V gives CDR1 SNHLY, CDR2 FYNNEI. The CDR3 sequence is 15 residues long.